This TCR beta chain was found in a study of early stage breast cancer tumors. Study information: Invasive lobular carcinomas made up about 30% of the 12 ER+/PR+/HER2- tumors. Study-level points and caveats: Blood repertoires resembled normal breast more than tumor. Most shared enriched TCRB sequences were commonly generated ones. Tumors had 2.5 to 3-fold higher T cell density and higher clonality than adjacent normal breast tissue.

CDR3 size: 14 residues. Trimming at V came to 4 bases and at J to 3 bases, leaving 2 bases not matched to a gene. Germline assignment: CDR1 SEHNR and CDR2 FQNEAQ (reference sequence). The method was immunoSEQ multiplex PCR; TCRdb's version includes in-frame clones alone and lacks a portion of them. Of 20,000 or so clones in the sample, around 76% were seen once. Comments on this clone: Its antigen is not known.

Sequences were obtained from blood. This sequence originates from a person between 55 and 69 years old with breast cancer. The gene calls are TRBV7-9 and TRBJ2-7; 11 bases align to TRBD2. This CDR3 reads CASSSGLAVYEQYF. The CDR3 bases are TGTGCCAGCAGCTCGGGACTAGCGGTCTACGAGCAGTACTTC.